This TCR beta chain was observed in a study of long-term antiretroviral therapy in people with HIV. Study-level results: There were no data on ART adherence, viral resistance or therapy changes, a gap that limits inferences about post-ART repertoire changes.

On this clone: Its target is not known.

This CDR3 is 14 amino acids long. The V gene's germline CDR1 is MNHEY and CDR2 SMNVEV (reference sequence). With 3 bases removed from V and 2 bases from J, the gap between germline ends came to 10 bases. The immunoSEQ assay was v3.0, run at survey level. Generated by immunoSEQ multiplex PCR, the TCRdb table keeps only in-frame clones and is missing some. The repertoire holds approximately 10,000 clones, with about 70% as singletons. Sample: unsorted PBMCs, taken about 3.1 years before starting antiretroviral therapy. This sequence originates from a middle-aged man with HIV. The chain has TRBV27 and TRBJ1-2; the D gene is possibly TRBD1 (5 bases). The CDR3 here is CASSLEGSNYGYTF. Written as DNA, the CDR3 is TGTGCCAGCAGTTTGGAGGGGTCGAACTATGGCTACACCTTC.